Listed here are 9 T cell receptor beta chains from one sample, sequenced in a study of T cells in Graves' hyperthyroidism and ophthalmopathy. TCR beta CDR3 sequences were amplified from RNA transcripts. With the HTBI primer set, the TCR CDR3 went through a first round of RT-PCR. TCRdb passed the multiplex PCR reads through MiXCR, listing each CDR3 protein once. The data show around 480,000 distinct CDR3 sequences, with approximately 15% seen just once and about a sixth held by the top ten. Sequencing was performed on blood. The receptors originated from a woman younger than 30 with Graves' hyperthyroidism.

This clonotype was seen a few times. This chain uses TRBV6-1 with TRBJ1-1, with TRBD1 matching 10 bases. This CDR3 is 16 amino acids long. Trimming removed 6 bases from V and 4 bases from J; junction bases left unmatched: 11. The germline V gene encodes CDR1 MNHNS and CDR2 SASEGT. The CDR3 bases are TGTGCCAGCAGCGAATTTGGACAGGGGGGGAGCACTGAAGCTTTCTTT. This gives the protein CASSEFGQGGSTEAFF.

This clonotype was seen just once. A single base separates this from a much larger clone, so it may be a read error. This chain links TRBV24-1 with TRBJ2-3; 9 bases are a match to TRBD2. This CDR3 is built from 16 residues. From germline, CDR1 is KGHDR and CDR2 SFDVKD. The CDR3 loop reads CATSDPSGKEKDTRYF. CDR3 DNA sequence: TGTGCCACCAGTGATCCTAGCGGGAAAGAGAAAGATACGCGGTATTTT.

Here the CDR3 DNA reads TGTGCCAGTAGTATGTCGGGGGCCAGCAATCAGCCCCAGCATTTT. It encodes CASSMSGASNQPQHF. This chain joins TRBV19 and TRBJ1-5; perhaps TRBD1 as D (6 bases). The germline V gene has CDR1 LNHDA and CDR2 SQIVND (reference sequence). Trimming cost V 3 bases and J 1 base, with 10 bases left between them. This CDR3 is 15 amino acids long.

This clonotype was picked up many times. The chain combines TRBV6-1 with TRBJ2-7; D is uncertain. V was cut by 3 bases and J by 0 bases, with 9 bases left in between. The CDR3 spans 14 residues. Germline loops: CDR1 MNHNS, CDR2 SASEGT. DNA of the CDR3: TGTGCCAGCAGTGAGTTAAACAACTCCTACGAGCAGTACGTC. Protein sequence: CASSELNNSYEQYV.

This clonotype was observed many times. The CDR3 coding sequence is TGTGCCAGCAGCCTCCGGAAGGGCGAGACCCAGTACTTC. Its protein is CASSLRKGETQYF. This rearrangement joins TRBV12-3 or TRBV12-4 to TRBJ2-5, with no clear D. V was cut by 6 bases and J by 5 bases, with 13 bases left in between. The CDR3 consists of 13 residues.

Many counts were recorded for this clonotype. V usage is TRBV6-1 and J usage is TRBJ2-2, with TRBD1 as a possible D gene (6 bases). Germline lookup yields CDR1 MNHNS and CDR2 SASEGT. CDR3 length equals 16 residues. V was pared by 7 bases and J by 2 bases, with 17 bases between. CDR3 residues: CASTGRGKLNTGELFF. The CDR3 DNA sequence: TGTGCCAGCACCGGCAGGGGAAAATTAAACACCGGGGAGCTGTTTTTT.

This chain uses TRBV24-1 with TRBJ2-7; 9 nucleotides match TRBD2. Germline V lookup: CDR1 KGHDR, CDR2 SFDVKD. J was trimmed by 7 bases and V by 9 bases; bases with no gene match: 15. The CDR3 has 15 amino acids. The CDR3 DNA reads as TGTGCCACCTCCCGAAGCGGGACTAGCTGGGATGAGCAGTACTTC. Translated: CATSRSGTSWDEQYF.

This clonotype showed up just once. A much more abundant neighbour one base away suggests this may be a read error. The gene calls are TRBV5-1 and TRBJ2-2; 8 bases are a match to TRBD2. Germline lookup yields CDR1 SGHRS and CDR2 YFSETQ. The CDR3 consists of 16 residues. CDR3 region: CASSLYPTSAGGKLFF. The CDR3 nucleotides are TGCGCCAGCAGCTTGTACCCGACTAGCGCTGGCGGGAAGCTGTTTTTT.

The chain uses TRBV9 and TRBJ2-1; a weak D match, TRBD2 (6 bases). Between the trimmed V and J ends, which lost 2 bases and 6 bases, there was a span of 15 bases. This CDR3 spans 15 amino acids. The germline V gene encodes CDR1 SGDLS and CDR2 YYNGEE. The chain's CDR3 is CASSVRAGTFNEQFF. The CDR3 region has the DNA TGTGCCAGCAGCGTGAGGGCTGGGACTTTCAATGAGCAGTTCTTC.